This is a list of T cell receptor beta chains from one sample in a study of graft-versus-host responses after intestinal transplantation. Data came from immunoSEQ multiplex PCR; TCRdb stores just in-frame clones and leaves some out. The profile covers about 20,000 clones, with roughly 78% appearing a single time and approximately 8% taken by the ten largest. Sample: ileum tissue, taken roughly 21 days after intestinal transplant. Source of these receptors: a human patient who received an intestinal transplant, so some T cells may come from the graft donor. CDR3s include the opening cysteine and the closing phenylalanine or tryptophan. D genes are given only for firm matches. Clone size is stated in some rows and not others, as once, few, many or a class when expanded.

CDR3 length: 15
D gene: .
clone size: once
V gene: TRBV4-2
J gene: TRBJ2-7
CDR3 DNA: TGTGCCAGCAGCCAAGAATGGCTAGTTGGGTACGAGCAGTACTTC
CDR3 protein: CASSQEWLVGYEQYF

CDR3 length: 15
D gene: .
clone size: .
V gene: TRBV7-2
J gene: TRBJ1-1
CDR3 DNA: TGTGCCAGCAGCTTACAAGTAAGGGGTGACACTGAAGCTTTCTTT
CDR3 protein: CASSLQVRGDTEAFF

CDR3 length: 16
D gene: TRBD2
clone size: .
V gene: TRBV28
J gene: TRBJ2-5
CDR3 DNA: TGTGCCAGCAGTTTCCTACTAGCGGGAGCGTCAGAGACCCAGTACTTC
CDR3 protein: CASSFLLAGASETQYF

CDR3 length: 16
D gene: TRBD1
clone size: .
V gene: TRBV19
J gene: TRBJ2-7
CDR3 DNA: TGTGCCAGTAGTGTCTTTCCGGGACAGGGGATCCCCGAGCAGTACTTC
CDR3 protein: CASSVFPGQGIPEQYF

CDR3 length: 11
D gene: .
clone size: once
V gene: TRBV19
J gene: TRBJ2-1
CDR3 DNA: TGTGCCAGTACAGGTTACAATGAGCAGTTCTTC
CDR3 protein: CASTGYNEQFF

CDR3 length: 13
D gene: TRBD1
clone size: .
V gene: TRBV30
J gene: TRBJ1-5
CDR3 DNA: TGTGCCTGGACCCCGGGACAGGGTCAGCCCCAGCATTTT
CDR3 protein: CAWTPGQGQPQHF

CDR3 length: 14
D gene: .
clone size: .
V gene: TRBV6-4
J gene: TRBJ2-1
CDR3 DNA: TGTGCCAGCAGTGACTCCGGCTCCTACAATGAGCAGTTCTTC
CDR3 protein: CASSDSGSYNEQFF

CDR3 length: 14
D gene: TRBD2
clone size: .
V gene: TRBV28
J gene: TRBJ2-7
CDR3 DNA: TGTGCCAGCAGTTTGGTGCTAGCGGGCTACGAGCAGTACTTC
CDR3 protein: CASSLVLAGYEQYF

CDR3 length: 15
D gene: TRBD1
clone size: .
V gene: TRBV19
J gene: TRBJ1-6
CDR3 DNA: TGTGCCAGTAGGGACAGGGGCAGGGGTAATTCACCCCTCCACTTT
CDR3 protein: CASRDRGRGNSPLHF

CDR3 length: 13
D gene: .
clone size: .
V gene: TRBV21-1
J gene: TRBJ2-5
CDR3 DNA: TGTGCCAGCAGCCGACAGGGGCAAGAGACCCAGTACTTC
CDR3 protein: CASSRQGQETQYF

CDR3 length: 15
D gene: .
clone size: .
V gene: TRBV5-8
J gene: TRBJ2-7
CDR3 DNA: TGTGCCAGCAGCCAAGAGGACTTTTTAGCCTACGAGCAGTACTTC
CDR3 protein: CASSQEDFLAYEQYF

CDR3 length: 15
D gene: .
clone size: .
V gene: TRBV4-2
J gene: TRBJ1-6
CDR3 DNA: TGTGCCAGCAGCCAAGATACCATCGGGAATTCACCCCTCCACTTT
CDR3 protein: CASSQDTIGNSPLHF

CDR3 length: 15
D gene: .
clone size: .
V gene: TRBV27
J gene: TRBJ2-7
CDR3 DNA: TGTGCCAGCAGTTTTGGGTTCGGGAGCTCCTACGAGCAGTACTTC
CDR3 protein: CASSFGFGSSYEQYF

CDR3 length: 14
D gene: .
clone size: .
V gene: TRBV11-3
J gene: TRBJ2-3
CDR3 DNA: TGTGCCAGCAGCTTGGGGGGGCGCACAGATACGCAGTATTTT
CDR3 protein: CASSLGGRTDTQYF

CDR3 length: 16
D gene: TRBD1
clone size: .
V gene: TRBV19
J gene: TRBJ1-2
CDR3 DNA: TGTGCCAGTTCGAACGGACAGGGAAGACCTAACTATGGCTACACCTTC
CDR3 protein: CASSNGQGRPNYGYTF

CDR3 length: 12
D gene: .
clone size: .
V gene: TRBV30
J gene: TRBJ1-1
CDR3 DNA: TGTGCCTGGGGCAAGAACAGGGAGAAGGCTTTCTTT
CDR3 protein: CAWGKNREKAFF